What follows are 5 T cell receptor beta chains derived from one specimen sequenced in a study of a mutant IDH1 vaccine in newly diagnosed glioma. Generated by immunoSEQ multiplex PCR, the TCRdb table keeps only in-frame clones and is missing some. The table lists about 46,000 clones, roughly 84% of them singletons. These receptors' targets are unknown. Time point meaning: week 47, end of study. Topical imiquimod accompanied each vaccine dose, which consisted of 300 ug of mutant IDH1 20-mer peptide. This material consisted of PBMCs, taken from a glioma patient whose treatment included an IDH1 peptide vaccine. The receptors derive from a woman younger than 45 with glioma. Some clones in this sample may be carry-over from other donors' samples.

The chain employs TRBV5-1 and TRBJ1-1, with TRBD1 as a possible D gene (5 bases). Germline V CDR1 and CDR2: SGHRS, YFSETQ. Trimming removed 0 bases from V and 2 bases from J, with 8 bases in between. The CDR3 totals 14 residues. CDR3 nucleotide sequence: TGCGCCAGCAGCTTGGGACAGACTAACACTGAAGCTTTCTTT. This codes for CASSLGQTNTEAFF.

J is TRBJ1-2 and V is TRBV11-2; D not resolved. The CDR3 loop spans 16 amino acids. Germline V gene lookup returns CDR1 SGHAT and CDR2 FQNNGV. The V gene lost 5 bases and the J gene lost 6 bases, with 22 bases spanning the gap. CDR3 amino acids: CASSQKRAKNGDGYTF. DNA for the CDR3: TGTGCCAGCAGCCAGAAACGGGCGAAAAATGGGGATGGCTACACCTTC.

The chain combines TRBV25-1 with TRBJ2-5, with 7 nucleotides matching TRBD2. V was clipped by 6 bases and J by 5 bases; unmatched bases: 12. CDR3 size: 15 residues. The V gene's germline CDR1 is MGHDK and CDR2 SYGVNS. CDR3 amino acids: CASSNPREAWETQYF. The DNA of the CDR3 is TGTGCCAGCAGCAACCCCCGGGAGGCCTGGGAGACCCAGTACTTC. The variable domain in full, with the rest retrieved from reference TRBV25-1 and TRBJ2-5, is EADIYQTPRYLVIGTGKKITLECSQTMGHDKMYWYQQDPGMELHLIHYSYGVNSTEKGDLSSESTVSRIRTEHFPLTLESARPSHTSQYLCASSNPREAWETQYFGPGTRLLVL.

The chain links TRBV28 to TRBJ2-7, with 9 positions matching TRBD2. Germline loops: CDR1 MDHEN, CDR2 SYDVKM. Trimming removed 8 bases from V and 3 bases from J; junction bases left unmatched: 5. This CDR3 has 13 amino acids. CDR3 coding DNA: TGTGCCAGCGGTGGACTAGCGAGCTACGAGCAGTACTTC. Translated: CASGGLASYEQYF.

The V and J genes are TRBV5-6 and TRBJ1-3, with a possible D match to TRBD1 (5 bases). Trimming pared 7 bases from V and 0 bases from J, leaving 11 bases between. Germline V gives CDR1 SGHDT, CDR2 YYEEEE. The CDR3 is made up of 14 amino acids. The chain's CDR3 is CASGGRNSGNTIYF. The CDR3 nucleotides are TGTGCCAGCGGGGGGAGGAACTCTGGAAACACCATATATTTT.